This passage covers 18 T cell receptor beta chains from one sample sequenced in a study of metastatic and nonmetastatic thyroid tumors. Patients underwent thyroid surgery, and none had received any treatment before it. TCRdb re-called clones from the PCR reads using MiXCR. The table records over 45,000 clones, under 25% of them present only once. Sequencing used blood. These receptors were obtained from a male donor with papillary thyroid cancer or a benign thyroid nodule (not recorded which). Some clones in this sample may be carry-over from other donors' samples.

This clone showed up many times. This chain uses TRBV6-1 with TRBJ1-3, with 11 bases lining up with TRBD1. Germline V lookup: CDR1 MNHNS, CDR2 SASEGT. There are 15 residues in the CDR3. Unmatched junction bases numbered 3, after V lost 0 bases and J lost 8 bases. The CDR3 is CASSEAGTGGDTIYF. The CDR3 DNA sequence: TGTGCCAGCAGTGAAGCCGGGACAGGGGGGGACACCATATATTTT.

This clone was seen a few times. The chain couples TRBV20-1 to TRBJ2-7; no firm D call. The CDR3 loop spans 13 amino acids. The germline V gene encodes CDR1 DFQATT and CDR2 SNEGSKA (reference sequence). V shed 6 bases and J shed 2 bases, with 14 bases lying between them. This CDR3 is CSALKMTAYEQYF. The CDR3 nucleotides read TGCAGTGCCCTCAAGATGACGGCCTACGAGCAGTACTTC.

This clone was recorded many times. The chain recombines TRBV19 with TRBJ2-7; D possibly corresponds to TRBD1 (5 bases). The CDR3 loop spans 12 amino acids. The germline V gene has CDR1 LNHDA and CDR2 SQIVND (reference sequence). Trimming shortened V by 10 bases and J by 4 bases, and 14 bases separated the two germline ends. Here the CDR3 reads CATKGHSYEQYF. The CDR3 DNA sequence: TGTGCCACCAAAGGACACTCATACGAGCAGTACTTC.

In its sample, this clone was seen a few times. The CDR3 loop reads CASSHPEVAGASDTQYF. The CDR3, as DNA: TGTGCCAGCAGTCACCCCGAGGTAGCGGGAGCGAGCGATACGCAGTATTTT. This chain connects TRBV28 to TRBJ2-3, with 9 positions matching TRBD2. Germline loops: CDR1 MDHEN, CDR2 SYDVKM. Trimming cost V 5 bases and J 6 bases; bases outside gene matches: 15. The CDR3 contains 17 residues.

This clone was observed a single time. The CDR3 DNA reads TGTGCCAGCAGCTTACTCTCGCGGGGGCCTTCTTCCGGGGAGCTGTTTTTT. Translating gives CASSLLSRGPSSGELFF. V usage is TRBV7-6 and J usage is TRBJ2-2; D might be TRBD2 (7 bases). V dropped 2 bases and J dropped 6 bases, with 19 bases sitting between them. The V gene's germline CDR1 is SGHVS and CDR2 FNYEAQ. The CDR3 extends over 17 amino acids.

In this sample, this clone turned up many times. The V call is TRBV11-1, the J call TRBJ2-2; possible D gene TRBD1, 6 bases. The CDR3 consists of 15 residues. V lost 3 bases, J lost 0 bases, and 8 bases lay in between. CDR1 and CDR2 (germline): SGHAT, FQDESV (reference sequence). The CDR3 region has the DNA TGTGCCAGCAGCTTGGGGACAACGAACACCGGGGAGCTGTTTTTT. As protein: CASSLGTTNTGELFF. Using reference TRBV11-1 and TRBJ2-2 for the parts outside the CDR3, the full variable domain is EAEVAQSPRYKITEKSQAVAFWCDPISGHATLYWYRQILGQGPELLVQFQDESVVDDSQLPKDRFSAERLKGVDSTLKIQPAELGDSAMYLCASSLGTTNTGELFFGEGSRLTVL.

This chain joins TRBV11-2 and TRBJ2-1; perhaps TRBD2 as D (6 bases). The CDR3 runs to 16 residues. The ends were cut back, 5 bases at V and 9 bases at J, with 23 bases in the middle. Germline assignment: CDR1 SGHAT and CDR2 FQNNGV. CDR3 protein: CASSPCGLAQEGEQFF. CDR3 sequence (DNA): TGTGCCAGCAGCCCTTGTGGGCTAGCTCAGGAGGGTGAGCAGTTCTTC. Based on the CDR3 plus reference TRBV11-2 and TRBJ2-1, the full variable domain is EAGVAQSPRYKIIEKRQSVAFWCNPISGHATLYWYQQILGQGPKLLIQFQNNGVVDDSQLPKDRFSAERLKGVDSTLKIQPAKLEDSAVYLCASSPCGLAQEGEQFFGPGTRLTVL.

This clone has a count of ten or more. The genes are TRBV11-2 and TRBJ2-2, with 7 bases that match TRBD2. The J segment lost 1 base and the V segment lost 7 bases, leaving 9 bases of the junction unmatched. Germline V lookup: CDR1 SGHAT, CDR2 FQNNGV. The CDR3 is made up of 16 amino acids. CDR3 in DNA: TGTGCCAGCATCGAAAAGGGCGGGAGGAACACCGGGGAGCTGTTTTTT. This translates into CASIEKGGRNTGELFF.

This rearrangement joins TRBV19 to TRBJ1-5; 7 nucleotides align to TRBD1. Trimming removed 5 bases from V and 7 bases from J; junction bases left unmatched: 11. The length of the CDR3 is 15 residues. Germline loops: CDR1 LNHDA, CDR2 SQIVND (reference sequence). Here the CDR3 reads CASSPIQGELQPQHF. For the CDR3, the DNA is TGTGCCAGTAGTCCGATCCAGGGGGAGTTGCAGCCCCAGCATTTT.

Regarding this clone: Other DNA sequences of this sample code for an identical CDR3. V and J are TRBV10-3 and TRBJ2-3; TRBD2 matches 8 bases. The CDR3 spans 17 residues. J lost 1 base, V lost 8 bases, and 14 bases had no gene match. Germline loops: CDR1 ENHRY, CDR2 SYGVKD. CDR3 nucleotides: TGTGCCATCGGCGGCACTAGCGGTAGAACGGGCACAGATACGCAGTATTTT. This sequence encodes CAIGGTSGRTGTDTQYF.

Concerning this clone: The same CDR3 is also encoded by other DNA sequences in this sample. The rearrangement joins TRBV7-9 to TRBJ2-7; weak D call: TRBD2 (5 bases). Germline V gives CDR1 SEHNR, CDR2 FQNEAQ (reference sequence). The length of the CDR3 is 15 residues. V was clipped by 6 bases and J by 0 bases, with 15 bases between them. The CDR3 DNA sequence: TGTGCCAGCAGTTCCTGGACTCCTAGCTCCTACGAGCAGTACTTC. This codes for CASSSWTPSSYEQYF.

The chain combines TRBV6-4 with TRBJ2-1; 14 bases fit TRBD2. The V and J ends lost 6 bases and 16 bases, in that order; junction bases with no gene match: 14. The CDR3 length is 15 residues. Germline V gene sequence: CDR1 MRHNA, CDR2 SNTAGT. CDR3 nucleotide sequence: TGTGCCAGCAGCCCGACTAGCGGGAGGGCCGATGGGCAATTCTTC. This gives the protein CASSPTSGRADGQFF.

The chain combines TRBV7-9 with TRBJ1-1, with 10 positions matching TRBD1. Germline lookup yields CDR1 SEHNR and CDR2 FQNEAQ (reference sequence). This CDR3 is 14 amino acids long. V trimming: 4 bases; J trimming: 10 bases; junction bases outside the gene matches: 9. The CDR3 coding sequence is TGTGCCAGCAGCTCAGTGACAGGGGGCTATGGAGCTTTCTTT. Protein product: CASSSVTGGYGAFF. The variable domain in full, with the rest retrieved from reference TRBV7-9 and TRBJ1-1, is DTGVSQNPRHKITKRGQNVTFRCDPISEHNRLYWYRQTLGQGPEFLTYFQNEAQLEKSRLLSDRFSAERPKGSFSTLEIQRTEQGDSAMYLCASSSVTGGYGAFFGQGTRLTVV.

This clone was recorded at least ten times. V gene TRBV20-1 combines with J gene TRBJ1-1; D perhaps matches TRBD1 (5 bases). Trimming left V 0 bases short and J 5 bases short, with 19 bases between. This CDR3 has 16 amino acids. In germline, CDR1 is DFQATT, CDR2 SNEGSKA (reference sequence). The CDR3 DNA follows: TGCAGTGCTAGAGATGCGGCTGGCAGGGCCGGGACTGAAGCTTTCTTT. Its protein product is CSARDAAGRAGTEAFF.

This clone was found many times. V is TRBV30 and J is TRBJ2-5; the D is unclear. The germline V gene encodes CDR1 GTSNPN and CDR2 SVGIG (reference sequence). V lost 0 bases, J lost 7 bases, and 12 bases lay in between. This CDR3 has 13 amino acids. The CDR3 region is CAWSVEGWGTQYF. The CDR3 nucleotides read TGTGCCTGGAGTGTTGAAGGGTGGGGGACCCAGTACTTC.

Many counts were recorded for this clone. The J gene is TRBJ2-2, the V gene TRBV12-3 or TRBV12-4, with a weak D call TRBD2 (5 bases). The CDR3 runs 16 residues. Trimming removed 2 bases from V and 5 bases from J, with 15 bases in between. The CDR3 DNA is TGTGCCAGCAGTTTACTGGGCGGGCCGAGGACCGGGGAGCTGTTTTTT. Protein sequence: CASSLLGGPRTGELFF.

A note on this clone: One end of the junction is discordant with germline, which a read error may explain. V gene TRBV10-2 combines with J gene TRBJ2-7; D is undetermined. CDR1 is WSHSY and CDR2 is SAAADI in the germline V gene. This CDR3 is built from 11 residues. Here the CDR3 reads CVSIHTGEQYF. DNA for the CDR3: TGCGTCAGCATTCACACGGGCGAGCAGTACTTC.

This clone was counted at least ten times. This chain uses TRBV4-2 with TRBJ2-3; TRBD2 agrees at 16 bases. Per the germline V gene, CDR1 is LGHNA and CDR2 is YNFKEQ. The ends lost 3 bases at V and 4 bases at J; junction bases unmatched: 1. The CDR3 is 16 amino acids. This CDR3 is CASSQGLAGGPDTQYF. CDR3 DNA sequence: TGTGCCAGCAGCCAGGGACTAGCGGGAGGGCCAGATACGCAGTATTTT.